This TCR beta chain is from a study of blood T cell repertoires in COVID-19. This clone has more than one count but fewer than ten. Germline assignment: CDR1 KGHSH and CDR2 LQKENI. This CDR3 is 17 amino acids long. V lost 8 bases to trimming and J lost 0 bases, with 22 bases between them. Sequenced by immunoSEQ multiplex PCR; TCRdb stores in-frame clones only, minus some. The sample consists of a few hundred thousand clones, 90% of them appearing once. The rearrangement joins TRBV18 to TRBJ1-2, with a possible D match to TRBD1 (6 bases). Sequenced material: peripheral blood. The sequence derives from a woman aged 60 to 75 with COVID-19, enrolled during active disease. In DNA, the CDR3 is TGTGCCAGCGAACCAGGGCCAGGGGTTAAGGCTAACTATGGCTACACCTTC. The encoded protein is CASEPGPGVKANYGYTF. The full variable domain, rest sourced from reference TRBV18 and TRBJ1-2, is NAGVMQNPRHLVRRRGQEARLRCSPMKGHSHVYWYRQLPEEGLKFMVYLQKENIIDESGMPKERFSAEFPKEGPSILRIQQVVRGDSAAYFCASEPGPGVKANYGYTFGSGTRLTVV.